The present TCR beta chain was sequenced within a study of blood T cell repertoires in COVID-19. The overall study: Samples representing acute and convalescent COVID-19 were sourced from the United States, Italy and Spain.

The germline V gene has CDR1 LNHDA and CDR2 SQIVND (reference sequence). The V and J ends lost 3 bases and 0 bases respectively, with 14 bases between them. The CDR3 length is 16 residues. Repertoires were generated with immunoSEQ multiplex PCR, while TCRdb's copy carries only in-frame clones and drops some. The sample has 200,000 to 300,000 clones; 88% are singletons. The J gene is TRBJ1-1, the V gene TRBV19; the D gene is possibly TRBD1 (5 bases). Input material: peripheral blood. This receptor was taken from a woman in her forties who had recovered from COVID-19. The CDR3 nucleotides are TGTGCCAGTAGTATGGGGACTACGGGGGTGAACACTGAAGCTTTCTTT. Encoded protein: CASSMGTTGVNTEAFF. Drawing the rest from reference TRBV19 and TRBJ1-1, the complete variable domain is DGGITQSPKYLFRKEGQNVTLSCEQNLNHDAMYWYRQDPGQGLRLIYYSQIVNDFQKGDIAEGYSVSREKKESFPLTVTSAQKNPTAFYLCASSMGTTGVNTEAFFGQGTRLTVV.